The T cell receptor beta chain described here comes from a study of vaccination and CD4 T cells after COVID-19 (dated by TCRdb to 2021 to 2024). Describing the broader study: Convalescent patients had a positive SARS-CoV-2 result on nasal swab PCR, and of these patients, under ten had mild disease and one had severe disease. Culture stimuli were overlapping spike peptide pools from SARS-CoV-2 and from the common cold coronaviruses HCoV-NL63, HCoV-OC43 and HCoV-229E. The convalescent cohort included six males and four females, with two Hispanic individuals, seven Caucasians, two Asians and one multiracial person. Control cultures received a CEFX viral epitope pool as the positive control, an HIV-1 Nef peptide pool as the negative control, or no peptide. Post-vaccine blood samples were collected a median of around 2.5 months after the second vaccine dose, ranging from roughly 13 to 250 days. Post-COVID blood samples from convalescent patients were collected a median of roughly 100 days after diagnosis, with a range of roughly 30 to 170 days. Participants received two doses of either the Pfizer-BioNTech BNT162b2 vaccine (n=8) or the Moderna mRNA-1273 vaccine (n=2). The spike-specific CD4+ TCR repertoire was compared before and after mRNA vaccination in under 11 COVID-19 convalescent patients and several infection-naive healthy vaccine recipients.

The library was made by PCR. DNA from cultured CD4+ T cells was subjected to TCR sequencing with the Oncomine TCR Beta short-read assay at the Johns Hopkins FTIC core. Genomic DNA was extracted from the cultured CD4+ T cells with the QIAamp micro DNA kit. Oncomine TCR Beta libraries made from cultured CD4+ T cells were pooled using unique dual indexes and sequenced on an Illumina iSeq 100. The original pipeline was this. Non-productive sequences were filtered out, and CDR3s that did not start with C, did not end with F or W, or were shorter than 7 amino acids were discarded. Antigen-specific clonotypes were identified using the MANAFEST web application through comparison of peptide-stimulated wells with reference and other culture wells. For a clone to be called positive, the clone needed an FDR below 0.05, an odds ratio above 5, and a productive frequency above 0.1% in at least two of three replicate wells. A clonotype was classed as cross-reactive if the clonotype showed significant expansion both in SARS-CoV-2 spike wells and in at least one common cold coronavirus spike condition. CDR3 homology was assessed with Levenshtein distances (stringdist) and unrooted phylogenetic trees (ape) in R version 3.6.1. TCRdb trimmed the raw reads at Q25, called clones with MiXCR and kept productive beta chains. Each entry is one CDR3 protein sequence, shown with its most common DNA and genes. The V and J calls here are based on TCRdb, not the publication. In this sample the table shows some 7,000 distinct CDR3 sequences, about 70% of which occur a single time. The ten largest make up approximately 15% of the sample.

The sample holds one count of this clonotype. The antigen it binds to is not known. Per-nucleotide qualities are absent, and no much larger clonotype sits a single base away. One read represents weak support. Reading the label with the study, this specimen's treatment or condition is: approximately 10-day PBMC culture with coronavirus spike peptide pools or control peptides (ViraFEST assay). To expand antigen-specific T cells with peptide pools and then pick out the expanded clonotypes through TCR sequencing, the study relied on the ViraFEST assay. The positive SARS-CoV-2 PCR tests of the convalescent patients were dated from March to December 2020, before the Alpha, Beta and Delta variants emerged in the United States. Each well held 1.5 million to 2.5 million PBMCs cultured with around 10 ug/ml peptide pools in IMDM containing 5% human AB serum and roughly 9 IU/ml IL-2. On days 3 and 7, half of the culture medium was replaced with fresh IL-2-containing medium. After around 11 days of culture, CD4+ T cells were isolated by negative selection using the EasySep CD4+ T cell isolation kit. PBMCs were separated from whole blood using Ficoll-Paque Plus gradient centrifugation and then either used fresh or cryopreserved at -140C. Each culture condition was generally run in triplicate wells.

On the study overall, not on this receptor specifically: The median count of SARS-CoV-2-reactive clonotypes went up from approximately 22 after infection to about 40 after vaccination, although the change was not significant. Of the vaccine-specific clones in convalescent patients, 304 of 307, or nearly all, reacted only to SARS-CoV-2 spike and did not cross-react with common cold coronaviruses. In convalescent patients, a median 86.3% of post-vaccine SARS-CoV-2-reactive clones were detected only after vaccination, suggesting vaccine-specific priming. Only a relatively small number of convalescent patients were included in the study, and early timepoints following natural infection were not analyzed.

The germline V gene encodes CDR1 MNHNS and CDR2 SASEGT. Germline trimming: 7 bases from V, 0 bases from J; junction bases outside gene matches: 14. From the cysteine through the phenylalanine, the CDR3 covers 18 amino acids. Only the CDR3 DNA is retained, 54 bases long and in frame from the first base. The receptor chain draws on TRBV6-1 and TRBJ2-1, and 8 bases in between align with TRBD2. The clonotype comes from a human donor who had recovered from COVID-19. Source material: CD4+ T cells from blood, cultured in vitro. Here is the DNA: TGTGCCAGCATGGGGGCGGGAGGAAAATTCGACTCCTACAATGAGCAGTTCTTC. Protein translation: CASMGAGGKFDSYNEQFF.